Described below is a single TCR beta chain sequence and its context. The data belong to a study of blood T cell repertoires in COVID-19. TCRdb keeps only in-frame clones here, not all; method: immunoSEQ multiplex PCR. The table shows 100,000 to 150,000 clones, with approximately 90% occurring only once. The germline V and J ends were trimmed by 5 bases and 2 bases, with 16 bases remaining between them. The CDR3 extends over 16 amino acids. The germline V gene has CDR1 LGHNT and CDR2 FRNRAP. The specimen was peripheral blood. The rearrangement links TRBV12-5 to TRBJ2-1; D is perhaps TRBD1 (8 bases). The sequence was obtained from a man aged 50-60 years with active or convalescent COVID-19. The CDR3 DNA is TGTGCTAGTGGTCCCGGGGGGACAGGTACCTACAATGAGCAGTTCTTC. Protein product: CASGPGGTGTYNEQFF.